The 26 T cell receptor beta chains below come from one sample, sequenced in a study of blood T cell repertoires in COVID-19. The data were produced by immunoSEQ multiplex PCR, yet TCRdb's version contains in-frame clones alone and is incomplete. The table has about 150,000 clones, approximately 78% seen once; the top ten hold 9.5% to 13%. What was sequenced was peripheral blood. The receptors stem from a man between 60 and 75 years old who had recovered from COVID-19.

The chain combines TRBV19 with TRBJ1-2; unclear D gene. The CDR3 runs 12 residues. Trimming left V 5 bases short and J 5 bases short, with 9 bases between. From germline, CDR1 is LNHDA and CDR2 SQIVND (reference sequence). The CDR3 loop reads CASSFRGYGYTF. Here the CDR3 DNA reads TGTGCCAGTAGTTTCCGGGGTTATGGCTACACCTTC.

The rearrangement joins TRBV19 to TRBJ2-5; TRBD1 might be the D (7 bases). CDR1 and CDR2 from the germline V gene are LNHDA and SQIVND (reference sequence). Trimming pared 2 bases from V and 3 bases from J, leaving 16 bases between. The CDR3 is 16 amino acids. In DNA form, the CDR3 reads TGTGCCAGTAGTATACAGGGGGGCCAGAGTAAAGAGACCCAGTACTTC. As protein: CASSIQGGQSKETQYF.

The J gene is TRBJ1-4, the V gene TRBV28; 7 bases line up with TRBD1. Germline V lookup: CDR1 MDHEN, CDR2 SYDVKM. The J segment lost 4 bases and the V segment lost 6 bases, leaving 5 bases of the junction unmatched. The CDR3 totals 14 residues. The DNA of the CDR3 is TGTGCCAGCAGCGTACAGGGGAATAATGAAAAACTGTTTTTT. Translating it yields CASSVQGNNEKLFF.

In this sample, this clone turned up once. The CDR3 DNA reads as TGTGCCAGCTCACCTAATCCTCCGGACAGGTGGCCCCCCTACGAGCAGTACTTC. This translates into CASSPNPPDRWPPYEQYF. The gene calls are TRBV18 and TRBJ2-7, with 7 nucleotides matching TRBD1. CDR3 size: 18 residues. J was trimmed by 2 bases and V by 3 bases; bases with no gene match: 16. Germline CDR1 reads KGHSH; CDR2 reads LQKENI.

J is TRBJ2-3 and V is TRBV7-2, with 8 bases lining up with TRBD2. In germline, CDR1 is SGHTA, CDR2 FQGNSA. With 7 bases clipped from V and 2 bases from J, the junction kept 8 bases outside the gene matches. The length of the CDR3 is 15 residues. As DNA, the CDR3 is TGTGCCAGCACCTCGGGAGGGCGGGTCACAGATACGCAGTATTTT. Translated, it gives CASTSGGRVTDTQYF.

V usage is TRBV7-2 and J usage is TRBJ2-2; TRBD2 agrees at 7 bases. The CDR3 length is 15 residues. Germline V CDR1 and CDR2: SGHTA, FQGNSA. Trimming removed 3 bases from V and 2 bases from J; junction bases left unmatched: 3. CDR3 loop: CASSLRLANTGELFF. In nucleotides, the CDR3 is TGTGCCAGCAGCTTGAGACTAGCCAACACCGGGGAGCTGTTTTTT.

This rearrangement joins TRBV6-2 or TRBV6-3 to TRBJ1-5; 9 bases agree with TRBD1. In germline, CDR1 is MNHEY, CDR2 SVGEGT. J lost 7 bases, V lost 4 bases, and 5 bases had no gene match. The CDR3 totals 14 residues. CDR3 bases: TGTGCCAGCAGTTGGGGACAGGGCGGCCAGCCCCAGCATTTT. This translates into CASSWGQGGQPQHF.

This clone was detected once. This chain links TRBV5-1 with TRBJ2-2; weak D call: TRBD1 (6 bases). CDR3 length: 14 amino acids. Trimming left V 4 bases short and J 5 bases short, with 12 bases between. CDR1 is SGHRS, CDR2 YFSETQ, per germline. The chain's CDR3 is CASSPDRRTGELFF. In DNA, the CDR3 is TGCGCCAGCAGCCCGGACAGAAGGACCGGGGAGCTGTTTTTT.

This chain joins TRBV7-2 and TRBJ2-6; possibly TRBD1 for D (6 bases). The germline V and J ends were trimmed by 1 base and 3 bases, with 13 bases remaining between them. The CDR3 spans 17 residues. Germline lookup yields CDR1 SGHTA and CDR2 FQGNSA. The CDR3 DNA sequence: TGTGCCAGCAGCTTAGGGAGATGGGGGCTTGGGGCCAACGTCCTGACTTTC. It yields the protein CASSLGRWGLGANVLTF.

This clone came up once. The CDR3 region has the DNA TGTGCCAGCAGCTTAGACGGAGGCGGGGATACGCAGTATTTT. The encoded protein is CASSLDGGGDTQYF. This chain joins TRBV7-9 and TRBJ2-3; a weak D match, TRBD2 (5 bases). Per germline, CDR1 SEHNR and CDR2 FQNEAQ (reference sequence). This CDR3 contains 14 residues. Trimming took 1 base from V and 6 from J, leaving 11 bases between them.

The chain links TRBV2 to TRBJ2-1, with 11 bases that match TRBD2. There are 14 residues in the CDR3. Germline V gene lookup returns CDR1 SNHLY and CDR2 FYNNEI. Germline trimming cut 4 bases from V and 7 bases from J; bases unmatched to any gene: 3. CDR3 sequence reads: CASSGLAGWNEQFF. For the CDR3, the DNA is TGTGCCAGCAGTGGACTAGCGGGGTGGAATGAGCAGTTCTTC.

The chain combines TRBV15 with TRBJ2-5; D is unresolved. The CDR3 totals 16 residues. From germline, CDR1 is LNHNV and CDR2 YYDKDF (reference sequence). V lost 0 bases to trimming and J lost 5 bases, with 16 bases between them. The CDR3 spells CATSRDLYSGVETQYF. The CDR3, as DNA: TGTGCCACCAGCAGAGATCTCTACTCTGGTGTGGAGACCCAGTACTTC.

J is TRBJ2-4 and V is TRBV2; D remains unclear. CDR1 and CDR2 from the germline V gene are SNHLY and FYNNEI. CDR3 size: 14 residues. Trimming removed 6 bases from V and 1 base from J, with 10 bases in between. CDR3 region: CASRPSGAKNIQYF. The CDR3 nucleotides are TGTGCCAGCAGGCCCTCCGGGGCCAAAAACATTCAGTACTTC.

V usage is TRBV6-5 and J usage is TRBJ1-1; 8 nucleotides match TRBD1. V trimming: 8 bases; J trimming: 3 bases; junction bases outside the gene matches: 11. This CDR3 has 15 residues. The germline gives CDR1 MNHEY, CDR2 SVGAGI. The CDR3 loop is CASLTTGTGYTEAFF. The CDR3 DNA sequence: TGTGCCAGCTTAACCACCGGGACAGGCTACACTGAAGCTTTCTTT.

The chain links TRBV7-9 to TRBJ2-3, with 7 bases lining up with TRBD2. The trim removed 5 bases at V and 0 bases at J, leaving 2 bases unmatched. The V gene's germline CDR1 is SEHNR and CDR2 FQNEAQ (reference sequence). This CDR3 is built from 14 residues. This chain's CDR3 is CASSGEGSTDTQYF. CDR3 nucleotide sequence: TGTGCCAGCAGCGGGGAGGGCAGCACAGATACGCAGTATTTT.

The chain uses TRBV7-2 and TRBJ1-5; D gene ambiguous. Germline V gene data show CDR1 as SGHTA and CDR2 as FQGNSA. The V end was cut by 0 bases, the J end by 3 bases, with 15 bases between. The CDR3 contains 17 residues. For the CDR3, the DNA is TGTGCCAGCAGCTTAGCGGCAGGCTCCTACGTCAATCAGCCCCAGCATTTT. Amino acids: CASSLAAGSYVNQPQHF.

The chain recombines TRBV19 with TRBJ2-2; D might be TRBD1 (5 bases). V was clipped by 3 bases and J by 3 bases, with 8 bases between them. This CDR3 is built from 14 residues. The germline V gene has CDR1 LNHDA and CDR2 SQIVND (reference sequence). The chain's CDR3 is CASSMDTYTGELFF. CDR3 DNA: TGTGCCAGTAGTATGGACACCTACACCGGGGAGCTGTTTTTT.

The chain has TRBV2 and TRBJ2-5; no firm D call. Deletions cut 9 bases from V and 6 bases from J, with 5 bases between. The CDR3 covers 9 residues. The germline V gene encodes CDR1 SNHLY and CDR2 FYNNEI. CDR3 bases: TGTGCCAGTGGGCAGACCCAGTACTTC. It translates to CASGQTQYF.

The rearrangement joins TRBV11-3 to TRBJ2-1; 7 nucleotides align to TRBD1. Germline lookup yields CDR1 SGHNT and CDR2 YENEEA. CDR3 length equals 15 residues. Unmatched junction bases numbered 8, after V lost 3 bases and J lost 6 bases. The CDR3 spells CASSLTGTEVNEQFF. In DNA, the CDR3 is TGTGCCAGCAGCTTGACCGGGACAGAAGTCAATGAGCAGTTCTTC.

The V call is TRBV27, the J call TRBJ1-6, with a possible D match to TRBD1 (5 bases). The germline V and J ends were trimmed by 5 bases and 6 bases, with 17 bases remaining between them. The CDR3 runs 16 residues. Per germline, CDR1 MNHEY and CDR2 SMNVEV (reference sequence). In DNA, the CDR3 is TGTGCCAGCAGTGGGGGGATCGGGAGAGTTAATTCACCCCTCCACTTT. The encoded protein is CASSGGIGRVNSPLHF.

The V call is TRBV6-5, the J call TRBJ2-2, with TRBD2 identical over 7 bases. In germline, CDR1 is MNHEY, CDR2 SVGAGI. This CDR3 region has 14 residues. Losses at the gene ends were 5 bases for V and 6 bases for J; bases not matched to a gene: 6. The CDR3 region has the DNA TGTGCCAGCAGTCCGGGGGGATTCCCCGGGGAGCTGTTTTTT. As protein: CASSPGGFPGELFF.

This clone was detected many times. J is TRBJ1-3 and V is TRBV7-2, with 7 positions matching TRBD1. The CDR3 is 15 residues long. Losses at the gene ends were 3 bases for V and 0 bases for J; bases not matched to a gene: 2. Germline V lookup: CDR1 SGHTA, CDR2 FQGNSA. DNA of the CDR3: TGTGCCAGCAGCTTGAACAGGGGCTCTGGAAACACCATATATTTT. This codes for CASSLNRGSGNTIYF.

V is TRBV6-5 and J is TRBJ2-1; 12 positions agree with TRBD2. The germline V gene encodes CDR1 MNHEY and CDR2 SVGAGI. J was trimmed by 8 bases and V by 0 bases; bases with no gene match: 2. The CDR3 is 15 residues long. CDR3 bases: TGTGCCAGCAGTTACTCGACTAGCGGGAGAGATGAGCAGTTCTTC. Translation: CASSYSTSGRDEQFF.

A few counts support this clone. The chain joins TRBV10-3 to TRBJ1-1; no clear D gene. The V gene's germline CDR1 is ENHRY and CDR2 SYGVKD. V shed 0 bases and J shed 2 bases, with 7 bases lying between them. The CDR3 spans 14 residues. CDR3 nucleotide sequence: TGTGCCATCAGTGAGTCAATGACAAACACTGAAGCTTTCTTT. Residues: CAISESMTNTEAFF.

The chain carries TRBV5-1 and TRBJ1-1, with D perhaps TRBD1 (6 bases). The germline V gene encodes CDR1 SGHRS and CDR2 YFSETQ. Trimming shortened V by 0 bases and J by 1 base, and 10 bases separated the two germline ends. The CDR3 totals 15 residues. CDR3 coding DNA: TGCGCCAGCAGCTTGGTTGGACAGAGGAACACTGAAGCTTTCTTT. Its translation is CASSLVGQRNTEAFF. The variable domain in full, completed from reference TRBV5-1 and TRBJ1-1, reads KAGVTQTPRYLIKTRGQQVTLSCSPISGHRSVSWYQQTPGQGLQFLFEYFSETQRNKGNFPGRFSGRQFSNSRSEMNVSTLELGDSALYLCASSLVGQRNTEAFFGQGTRLTVV.

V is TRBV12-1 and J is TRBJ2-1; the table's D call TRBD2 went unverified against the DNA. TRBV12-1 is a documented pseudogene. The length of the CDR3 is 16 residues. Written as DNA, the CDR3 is TGTGCCAGCAGCTTCTATAGGACTAGCAGGTACAATGAGCAGTTCTTC. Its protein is CASSFYRTSRYNEQFF.